The 3 T cell receptor beta chains listed next were all sequenced from one sample in a study of blood T cell repertoires in COVID-19. The assay was immunoSEQ multiplex PCR, and TCRdb's table has in-frame clones only and misses some. The table shows just over 80,000 clones, with roughly 79% occurring only once. The sample was peripheral blood. The receptor source for this set is a man aged 80 or over with acute or convalescent COVID-19.

This clone was recorded only once. This rearrangement joins TRBV27 to TRBJ2-5, with 10 bases identical to TRBD1. The V and J ends lost 2 bases and 1 base, in that order; junction bases with no gene match: 4. Germline V CDR1 and CDR2: MNHEY, SMNVEV (reference sequence). The CDR3 totals 16 residues. The CDR3 reads CASSLRQGAIQETQYF. The CDR3 bases are TGTGCCAGCAGTTTACGACAGGGGGCGATCCAAGAGACCCAGTACTTC.

The gene calls are TRBV7-9 and TRBJ2-3; the match to TRBD2 covers 16 bases. This CDR3 region has 18 residues. Germline V CDR1 and CDR2: SEHNR, FQNEAQ (reference sequence). Germline trimming cut 3 bases from V and 0 bases from J; bases unmatched to any gene: 3. The CDR3 protein is CASSLGLAGGPSTDTQYF. Written as DNA, the CDR3 is TGTGCCAGCAGCTTGGGACTAGCGGGAGGGCCAAGCACAGATACGCAGTATTTT.

CDR3 amino acids: CACHPGQGTTDTQYF. The CDR3, as DNA: TGTGCCTGCCATCCCGGACAGGGGACGACAGATACGCAGTATTTT. The rearrangement uses TRBV30 and TRBJ2-3; TRBD1 agrees at 9 bases. V lost 6 bases and J lost 3; bases outside the gene matches: 10. The CDR3 extends over 15 amino acids. Looked up from germline, CDR1 is GTSNPN and CDR2 is SVGIG (reference sequence).